This T cell receptor (beta chain) was sequenced during a study of blood T cells in healthy people across ages. About this clonotype itself: Its specificity is not known.

Whole-study findings and limits: Unknown CMV status may confound age-related changes in expanded clones. What prevented conclusive comparison of naive and antigen-experienced cells was that PBMCs were unsorted. Diversity was estimated from one million T cells, and these estimates were considered underestimates.

Looked up from germline, CDR1 is MDHEN and CDR2 is SYDVKM. V was cut by 11 bases and J by 4 bases, with 17 bases left in between. CDR3 length: 13 residues. Primed by a sample-barcoded 5' primer and a J-beta primer mix, a second PCR proceeded for 7 to 11 cycles. TCRdb used MiXCR to reprocess the 5' RACE reads, holding one entry per CDR3 protein. Here the sample spans under 2 million distinct CDR3 sequences, roughly 32% being singletons. The V call is TRBV28, the J call TRBJ2-5, with a weak D call TRBD1 (5 bases). This receptor was obtained from a young woman in good health. The material sequenced was blood. CDR3 sequence reads: CAHKGAGGETQYF. In DNA, the CDR3 is TGTGCCCATAAAGGGGCAGGTGGAGAGACCCAGTACTTC.